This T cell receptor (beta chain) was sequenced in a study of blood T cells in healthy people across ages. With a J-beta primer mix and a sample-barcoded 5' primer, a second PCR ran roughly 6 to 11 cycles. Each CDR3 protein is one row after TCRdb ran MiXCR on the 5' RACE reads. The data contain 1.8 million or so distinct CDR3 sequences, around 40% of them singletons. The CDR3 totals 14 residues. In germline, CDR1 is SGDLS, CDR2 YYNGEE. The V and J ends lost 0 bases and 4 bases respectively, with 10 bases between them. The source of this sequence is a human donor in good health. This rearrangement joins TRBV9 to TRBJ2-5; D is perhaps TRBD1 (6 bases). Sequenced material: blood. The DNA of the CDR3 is TGTGCCAGCAGCGTAGCCCCAGGGGCAGAGACCCAGTACTTC. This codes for CASSVAPGAETQYF. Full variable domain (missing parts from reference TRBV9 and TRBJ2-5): DSGVTQTPKHLITATGQRVTLRCSPRSGDLSVYWYQQSLDQGLQFLIQYYNGEERAKGNILERFSAQQFPDLHSELNLSSLELGDSALYFCASSVAPGAETQYFGPGTRLLVL.